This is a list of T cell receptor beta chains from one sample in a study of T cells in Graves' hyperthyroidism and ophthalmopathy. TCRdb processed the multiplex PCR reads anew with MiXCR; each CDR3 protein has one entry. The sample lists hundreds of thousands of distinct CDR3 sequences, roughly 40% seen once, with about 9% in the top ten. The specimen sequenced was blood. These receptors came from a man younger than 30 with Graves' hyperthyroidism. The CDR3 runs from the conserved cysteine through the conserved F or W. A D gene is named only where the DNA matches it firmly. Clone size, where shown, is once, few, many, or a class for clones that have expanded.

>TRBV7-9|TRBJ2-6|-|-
TGTGCCAGCAGCTCGGACACTAGCTCTGGGGCCAACGTCCTGACTTTC
CASSSDTSSGANVLTF
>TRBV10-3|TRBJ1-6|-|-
TGTGCCATCTCAGGGGACTCCTATAATTCACCCCTCCACTTT
CAISGDSYNSPLHF
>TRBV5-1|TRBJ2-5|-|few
TGCGCCAGCAGCTTGGATGATCTCGGACAGACCCAGTACTTC
CASSLDDLGQTQYF
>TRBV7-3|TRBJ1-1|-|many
TGTGCCAGCAGCCACGGGGGAGTCTTCACTGAAGCTTTCTTT
CASSHGGVFTEAFF
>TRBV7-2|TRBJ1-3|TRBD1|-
TGTGCCAGCAGCTCACAGGGGGCTGGAAACACCATATATTTT
CASSSQGAGNTIYF
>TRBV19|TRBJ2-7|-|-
TGTGCCAGTAGTATAGAGGCGCGGCACGAGCAGTACTTC
CASSIEARHEQYF
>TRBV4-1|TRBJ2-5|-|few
TGCGCCAGCAGCCAAGGTCACAGGCAAGAGACCCAGTACTTC
CASSQGHRQETQYF
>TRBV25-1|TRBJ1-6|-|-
TGTGCCAGCAGTGAATTGGAGGGTAGTAATTCACCCCTCCACTTT
CASSELEGSNSPLHF
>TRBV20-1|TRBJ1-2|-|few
TGCAGTGCCCCCCGAACAGGATCGGGTGCCTATGGCTACACCTTC
CSAPRTGSGAYGYTF
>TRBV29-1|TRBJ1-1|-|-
TGCAGCTTGGCAGGTATGAACACTGAAGCTTTCTTT
CSLAGMNTEAFF
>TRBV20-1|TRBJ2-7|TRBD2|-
TGCAGTGCTAGAGACGAACTAGCGGGGGGTAACTACGAGCAGTACTTC
CSARDELAGGNYEQYF
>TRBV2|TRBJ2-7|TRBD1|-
TGTGCCGTACAGGGGGCTGGCTACGAGCAGTACTTC
CAVQGAGYEQYF
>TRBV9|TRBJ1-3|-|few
TGTGCCAGCAGTCTTTCAAGCTCTGGAAACACCATATATTTT
CASSLSSSGNTIYF
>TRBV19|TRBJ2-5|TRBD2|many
TGTGCCAGTAGTATGAAAGCTAGCGGGCGGGAGACCCAGTACTTC
CASSMKASGRETQYF
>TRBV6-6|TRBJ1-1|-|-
TGTGCCAGTGCCACGAACACTGAAGCTTTCTTT
CASATNTEAFF
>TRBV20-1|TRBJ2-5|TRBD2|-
TGCAGTGCTAGAGATGTTACGGGAGGACAAGAGACCCAGTACTTC
CSARDVTGGQETQYF
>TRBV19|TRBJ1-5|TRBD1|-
TGTGCCAGTAGTATTCCCGGATTCGGAGATGGCAGGGGGTTGCAGCCCCAGCATTTT
CASSIPGFGDGRGLQPQHF
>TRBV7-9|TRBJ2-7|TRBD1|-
TGTGCCAGCCGCCTACAGGGGCAGACCGAGCAGTACTTC
CASRLQGQTEQYF
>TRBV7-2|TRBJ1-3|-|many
TGTGCCAGCAGCCCCTGGACAGCACCTGGAAACACCATATATTTT
CASSPWTAPGNTIYF
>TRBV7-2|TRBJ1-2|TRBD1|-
TGTGCCAGCAGCCCCCGACAGGGGGGTGGGTCTAACTATGGCTACACCTTC
CASSPRQGGGSNYGYTF
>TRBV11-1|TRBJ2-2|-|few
TGTGCCAGCAGCTTACGTCCAGGAAGCACCGGGGAGCTGTTTTTT
CASSLRPGSTGELFF
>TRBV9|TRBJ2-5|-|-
TGTGCCAGCAGCCCTGAGGGGGATCAGCCCCAGTACTTC
CASSPEGDQPQYF
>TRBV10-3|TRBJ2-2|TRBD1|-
TGTGCCATCAGCTCCCGGGACAGAGGGGAGCTGTTTTTT
CAISSRDRGELFF
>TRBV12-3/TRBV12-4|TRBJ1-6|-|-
TGTGCCAGCAGCACCCAGGGCGGGGGGCAGGGAGATTCACCCCTCCACTTT
CASSTQGGGQGDSPLHF
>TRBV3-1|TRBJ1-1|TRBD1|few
TGTGCCAGCAGTAGACAGGGATCTGAAGCTTTCTTT
CASSRQGSEAFF
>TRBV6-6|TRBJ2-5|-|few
TGTGCCAGCAGTCAGAGGGGGTACGCGGAGACCCAGTACTTC
CASSQRGYAETQYF
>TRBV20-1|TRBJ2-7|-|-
TGCAGTGCTACGGCCCTCTGGGAGCAGTACTTC
CSATALWEQYF
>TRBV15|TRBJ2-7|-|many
TGTGCCACCAGCAGGGACAGTCTCTCCTACGAGCAGTACTTC
CATSRDSLSYEQYF
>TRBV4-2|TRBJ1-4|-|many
TGTGCCAGCAGCCAAGGGCAGGGCGACGAAAAACTGTTTTTT
CASSQGQGDEKLFF
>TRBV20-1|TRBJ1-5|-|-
TGCAGTGCGCCGTCGGTTAATAGCAATCAGCCCCAGCATTTT
CSAPSVNSNQPQHF
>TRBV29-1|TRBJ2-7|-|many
TGCAGCGTTGGGTGGGGGTCCTACGAGCAGTACTTC
CSVGWGSYEQYF
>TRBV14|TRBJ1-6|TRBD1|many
TGTGCCAGCAGCCAAACCCGGACAGGGGGCAATTCACCCCTCCACTTT
CASSQTRTGGNSPLHF
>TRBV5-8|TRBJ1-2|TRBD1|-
TGTGCCAGCAGCTTGGGACAGGGGAATATCGATGGCTACACCTTC
CASSLGQGNIDGYTF
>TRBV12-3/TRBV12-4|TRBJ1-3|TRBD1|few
TGTGCCAGCAGTCGGACAGGGGATGGAAACACCATATATTTT
CASSRTGDGNTIYF
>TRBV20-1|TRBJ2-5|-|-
TGCAGTGCCTCAGACAATTGGGGTCAGCCCCAGTACTTC
CSASDNWGQPQYF
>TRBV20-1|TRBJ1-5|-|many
TGCAGTGCTAGTTTTGGGCATGGCAATCAGCCCCAGCATTTT
CSASFGHGNQPQHF
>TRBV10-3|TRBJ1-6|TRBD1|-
TGTGCCAGCTTACCCCGGCGGGACAGCGAGAATTCACCCCTCCACTTT
CASLPRRDSENSPLHF
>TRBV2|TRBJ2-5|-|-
TGTGCCAGCAACCCTACAGGCATTGAGACCCAGTACTTC
CASNPTGIETQYF
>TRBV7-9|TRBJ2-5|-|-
TGTGCCAGCAGACAAACTAGTAAAGAGACCCAGTACTTC
CASRQTSKETQYF
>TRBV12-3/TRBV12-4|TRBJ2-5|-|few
TGTGCCAGCAGCCCCCGGGTTGAGAGGACCCAGTACTTC
CASSPRVERTQYF